This T cell receptor beta chain was profiled in a study of CD8 T cells in ankylosing spondylitis. This CDR3 contains 13 residues. Germline values: CDR1 SGHRS, CDR2 YFSETQ. V was shortened by 3 bases and J by 1 base, with 7 bases between the two germline ends. Study-level findings and limits: Ankylosing spondylitis blood appeared to carry a characteristic TCR beta motif of fewer than 10 highly homologous variants. Disease-linked clones displayed a CD8+ phenotype and appeared relatively rarely in peripheral blood. Both synovial fluid and blood in reactive arthritis had previously been reported to carry some motif variants.

With regard to this clonotype: Its matching antigen is unknown.

TCRdb redid the calling of the 5' RACE reads with MiXCR, one entry per CDR3 protein. The table records fewer than 500,000 distinct CDR3 sequences, around 20% of them present only once. The clonotype originates from a male donor with ankylosing spondylitis. The genes are TRBV5-1 and TRBJ2-5; D possibly corresponds to TRBD2 (5 bases). Material: blood, either unsorted or a sorted T cell fraction (not recorded which). The chain's CDR3 is CASSYGLQETQYF. The DNA of the CDR3 is TGCGCCAGCAGCTACGGACTCCAAGAGACCCAGTACTTC.